This TCR beta chain was sequenced for a study of blood T cell repertoires in COVID-19. TCRdb keeps only in-frame clones here, not all; method: immunoSEQ multiplex PCR. The profile covers roughly 86,000 clones, with around 85% appearing a single time and just over 3% taken by the ten largest. This clone is a singleton in its sample. This CDR3 is built from 16 residues. CDR1 is SGHVS and CDR2 is FQNEAQ in the germline V gene. V shed 1 base, J shed 4 bases, and the junction held 8 bases outside the gene matches. The TCR was taken from a woman of 80 years or more with COVID-19, enrolled during active disease. This chain uses TRBV7-8 with TRBJ1-2; TRBD1 matches 8 bases. The sequenced sample consisted of peripheral blood. The CDR3, as DNA: TGTGCCAGCAGCTTAGGGTCAGGGGGCAACAGCTATGGCTACACCTTC. This gives the protein CASSLGSGGNSYGYTF.